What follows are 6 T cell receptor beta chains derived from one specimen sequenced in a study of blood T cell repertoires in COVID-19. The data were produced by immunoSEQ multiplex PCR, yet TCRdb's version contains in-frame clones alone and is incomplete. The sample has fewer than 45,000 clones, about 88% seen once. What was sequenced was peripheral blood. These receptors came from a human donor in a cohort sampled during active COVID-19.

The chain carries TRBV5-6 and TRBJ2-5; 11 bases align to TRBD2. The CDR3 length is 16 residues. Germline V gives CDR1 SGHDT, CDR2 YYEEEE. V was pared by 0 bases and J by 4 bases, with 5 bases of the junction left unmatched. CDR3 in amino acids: CASSLGPTSGGETQYF. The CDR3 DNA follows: TGTGCCAGCAGCTTGGGTCCCACTAGCGGGGGAGAGACCCAGTACTTC.

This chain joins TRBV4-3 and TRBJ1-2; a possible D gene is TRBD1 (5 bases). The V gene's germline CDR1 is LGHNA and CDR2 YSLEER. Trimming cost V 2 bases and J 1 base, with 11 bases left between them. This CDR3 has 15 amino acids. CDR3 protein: CASSQNEGVNYGYTF. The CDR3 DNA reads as TGCGCCAGCAGCCAAAACGAAGGGGTTAACTATGGCTACACCTTC.

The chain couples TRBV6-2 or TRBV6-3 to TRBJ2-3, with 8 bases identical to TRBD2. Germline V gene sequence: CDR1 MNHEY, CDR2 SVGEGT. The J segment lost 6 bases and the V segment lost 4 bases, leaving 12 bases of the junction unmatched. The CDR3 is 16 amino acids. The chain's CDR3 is CASSSGGLTLADTQYF. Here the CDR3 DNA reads TGTGCCAGCAGTTCGGGGGGGTTAACACTGGCGGATACGCAGTATTTT.

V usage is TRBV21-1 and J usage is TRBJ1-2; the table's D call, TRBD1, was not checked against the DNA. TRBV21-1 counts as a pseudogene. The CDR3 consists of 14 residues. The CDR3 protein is CASSSTGTGGGYTF. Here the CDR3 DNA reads TGTGCCAGCAGCAGTACCGGGACAGGGGGTGGCTACACCTTC.

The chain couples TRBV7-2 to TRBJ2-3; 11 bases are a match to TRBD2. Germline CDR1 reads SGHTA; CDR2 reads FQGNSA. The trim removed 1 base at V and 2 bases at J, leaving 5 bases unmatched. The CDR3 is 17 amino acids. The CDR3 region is CASSLDSSGGITDTQYF. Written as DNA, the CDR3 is TGTGCCAGCAGCTTAGATTCTAGCGGGGGGATCACAGATACGCAGTATTTT. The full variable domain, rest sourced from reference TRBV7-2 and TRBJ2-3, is GAGVSQSPSNKVTEKGKDVELRCDPISGHTALYWYRQSLGQGLEFLIYFQGNSAPDKSGLPSDRFSAERTGGSVSTLTIQRTQQEDSAVYLCASSLDSSGGITDTQYFGPGTRLTVL.

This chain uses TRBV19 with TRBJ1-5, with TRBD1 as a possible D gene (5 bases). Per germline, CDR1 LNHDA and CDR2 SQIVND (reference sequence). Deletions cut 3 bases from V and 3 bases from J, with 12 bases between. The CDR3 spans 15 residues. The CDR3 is CASSIAGNTNQPQHF. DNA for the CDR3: TGTGCCAGTAGTATCGCAGGGAACACCAATCAGCCCCAGCATTTT.